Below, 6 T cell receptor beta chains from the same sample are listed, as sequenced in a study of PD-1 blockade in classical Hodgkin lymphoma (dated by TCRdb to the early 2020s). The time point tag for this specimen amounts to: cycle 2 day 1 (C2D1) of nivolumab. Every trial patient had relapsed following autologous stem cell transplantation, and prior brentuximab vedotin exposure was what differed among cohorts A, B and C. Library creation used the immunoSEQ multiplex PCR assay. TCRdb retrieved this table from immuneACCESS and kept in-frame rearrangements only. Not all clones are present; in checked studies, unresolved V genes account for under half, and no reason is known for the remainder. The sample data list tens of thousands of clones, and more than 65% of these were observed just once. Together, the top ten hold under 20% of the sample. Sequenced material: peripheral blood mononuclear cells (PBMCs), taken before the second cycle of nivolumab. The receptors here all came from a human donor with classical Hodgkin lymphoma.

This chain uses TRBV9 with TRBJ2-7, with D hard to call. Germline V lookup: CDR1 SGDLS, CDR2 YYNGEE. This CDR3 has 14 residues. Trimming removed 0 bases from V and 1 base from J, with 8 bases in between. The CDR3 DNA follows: TGTGCCAGCAGCGTAGCCCCTGTATCCTACGAGCAGTACTTC. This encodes CASSVAPVSYEQYF. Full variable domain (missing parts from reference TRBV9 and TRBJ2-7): DSGVTQTPKHLITATGQRVTLRCSPRSGDLSVYWYQQSLDQGLQFLIQYYNGEERAKGNILERFSAQQFPDLHSELNLSSLELGDSALYFCASSVAPVSYEQYFGPGTRLTVT.

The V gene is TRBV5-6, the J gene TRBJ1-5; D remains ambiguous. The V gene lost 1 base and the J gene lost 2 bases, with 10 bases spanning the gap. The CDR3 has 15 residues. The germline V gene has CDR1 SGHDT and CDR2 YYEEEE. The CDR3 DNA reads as TGTGCCAGCAGCTTGAGCGGGAGGGGCAATCAGCCCCAGCATTTT. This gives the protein CASSLSGRGNQPQHF.

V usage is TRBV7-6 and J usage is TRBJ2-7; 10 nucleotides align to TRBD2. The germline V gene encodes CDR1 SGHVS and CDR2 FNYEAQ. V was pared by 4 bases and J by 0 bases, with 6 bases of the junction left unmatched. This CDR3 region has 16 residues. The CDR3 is CASSSQTSGDSYEQYF. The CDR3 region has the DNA TGTGCCAGCAGCTCCCAAACTAGCGGGGACTCCTACGAGCAGTACTTC.

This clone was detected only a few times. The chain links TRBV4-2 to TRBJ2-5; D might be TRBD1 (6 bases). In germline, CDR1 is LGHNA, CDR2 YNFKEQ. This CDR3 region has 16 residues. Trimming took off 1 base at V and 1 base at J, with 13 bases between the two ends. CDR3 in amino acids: CASSQVTGQTQETQYF. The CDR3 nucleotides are TGTGCCAGCAGCCAAGTCACGGGACAAACCCAAGAGACCCAGTACTTC.

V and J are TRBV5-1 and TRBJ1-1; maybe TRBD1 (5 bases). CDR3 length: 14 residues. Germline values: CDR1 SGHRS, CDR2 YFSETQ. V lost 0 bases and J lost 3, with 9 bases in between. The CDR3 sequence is CASSLGGYDTEAFF. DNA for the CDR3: TGCGCCAGCAGCTTGGGGGGCTACGACACTGAAGCTTTCTTT.

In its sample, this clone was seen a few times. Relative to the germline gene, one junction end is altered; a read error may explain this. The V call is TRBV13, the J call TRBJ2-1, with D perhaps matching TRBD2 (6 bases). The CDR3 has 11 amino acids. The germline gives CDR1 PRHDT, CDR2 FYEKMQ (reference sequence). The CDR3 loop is CASSLGGEQFF. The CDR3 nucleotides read TGTGCCAGCAGCCTAGGAGGGGAGCAGTTCTTC.